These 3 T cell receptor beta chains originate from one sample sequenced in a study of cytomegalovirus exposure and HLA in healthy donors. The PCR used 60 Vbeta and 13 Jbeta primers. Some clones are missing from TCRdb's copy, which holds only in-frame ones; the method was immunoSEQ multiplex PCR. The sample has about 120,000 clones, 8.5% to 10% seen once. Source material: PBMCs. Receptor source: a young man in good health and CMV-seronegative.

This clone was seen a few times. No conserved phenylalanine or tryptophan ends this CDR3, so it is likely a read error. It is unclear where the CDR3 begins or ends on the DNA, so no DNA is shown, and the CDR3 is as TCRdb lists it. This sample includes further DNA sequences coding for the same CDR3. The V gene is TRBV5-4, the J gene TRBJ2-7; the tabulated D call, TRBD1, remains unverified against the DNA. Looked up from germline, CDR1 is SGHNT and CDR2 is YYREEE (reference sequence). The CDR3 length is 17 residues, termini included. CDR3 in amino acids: CASSSLDLTGDSYEKYL.

CDR3 coding DNA: TGTGCCAGCAGCGTGGGCGGGACTCTGGGGAATGAGCAGTTCTTC. It specifies CASSVGGTLGNEQFF. The genes are TRBV9 and TRBJ2-1, with D possibly TRBD2 on 6 matching bases. CDR3 length: 15 residues. Looked up from germline, CDR1 is SGDLS and CDR2 is YYNGEE. V shed 2 bases and J shed 7 bases, with 16 bases lying between them.

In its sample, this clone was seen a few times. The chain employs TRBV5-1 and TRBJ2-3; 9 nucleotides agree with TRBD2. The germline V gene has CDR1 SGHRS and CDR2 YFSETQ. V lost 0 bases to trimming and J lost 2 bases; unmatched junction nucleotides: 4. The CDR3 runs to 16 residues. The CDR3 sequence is CASSLGLAGLTDTQYF. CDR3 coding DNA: TGCGCCAGCAGCTTGGGGCTAGCGGGGCTCACAGATACGCAGTATTTT.